Listed below are T cell receptor beta chains from one sample, sequenced in a study of persistence of HIV-infected CD4 T cells. The method was immunoSEQ multiplex PCR; TCRdb's version includes in-frame clones alone and lacks a portion of them. The sample carries around 35,000 clones, around 86% recorded once. What these receptors recognize is not known. The input for sequencing was cultured CD4+ T cells from PBMCs, taken from a patient who received antiretroviral therapy. All receptors come from an adult with HIV. The donor label of this sample is uncertain. CDR3s include the opening cysteine and the closing phenylalanine or tryptophan. A D gene is named only where the DNA matches it firmly. The size field is filled for only some rows; it gives once, few, many or a size class.

clone_size j_call d_call v_call cdr3_nt cdr3_aa
NA TRBJ2-4 NA TRBV19 TGTGCCAGTAGTATGCCCCGGGGAGCCAAAAACATTCAGTACTTC CASSMPRGAKNIQYF
NA TRBJ1-6 TRBD1 TRBV28 TGTGCCAGCAGTTCGAACTCGGGACAGGGTTTAAATTCACCCCTCCACTTT CASSSNSGQGLNSPLHF
NA TRBJ1-5 TRBD1 TRBV2 TGTGCCAGCAGTGAAAACAGGGGGCAACAGCCCCAGCATTTT CASSENRGQQPQHF
NA TRBJ2-2 TRBD1 TRBV5-1 TGCGCCAGCAGCTCCGGACAGGAATACACCGGGGAGCTGTTTTTT CASSSGQEYTGELFF
NA TRBJ2-1 NA TRBV11-3 TGTGCCAGCAGTAAGAACAATGAGCAGTTCTTC CASSKNNEQFF
NA TRBJ1-1 NA TRBV6-5 TGTGCCAGCAGCCGTCTTGGGGGGGGCACTGAAGCTTTCTTT CASSRLGGGTEAFF
NA TRBJ1-2 TRBD1 TRBV4-1 TGCGCCAGCAGCGAAGCCCCGGGACAGAGGATCTATGGCTACACCTTC CASSEAPGQRIYGYTF
NA TRBJ2-3 NA TRBV5-1 TGCGCCAGCAGCTTGGGGGGGTCTTTCGATACGCAGTATTTT CASSLGGSFDTQYF
NA TRBJ2-2 NA TRBV5-1 TGCGCCAGCAGCGGTGGGGGCATGGGGGCAAGGGCCTCCGGGGAGCTGTTTTTT CASSGGGMGARASGELFF
NA TRBJ2-7 TRBD2 TRBV10-2 TGCGCCAGCGTCGGGACTACCACCTACGAGCAGTACTTC CASVGTTTYEQYF
NA TRBJ1-1 NA TRBV25-1 TGTGCCAGCAGTGATCTAGAGGGGGGAATGAACACTGAAGCTTTCTTT CASSDLEGGMNTEAFF
NA TRBJ1-1 NA TRBV7-2 TGTGCCAGCAGCTTAGCCGGGCCGGGTAACACTGAAGCTTTCTTT CASSLAGPGNTEAFF
NA TRBJ1-1 NA TRBV18 TGTGCCAGCGAGGGGACGGCGAACACTGAAGCTTTCTTT CASEGTANTEAFF
NA TRBJ2-3 NA TRBV15 TGTGCCACCAGCAGACTCCAGACAGCTAGCACAGATACGCAGTATTTT CATSRLQTASTDTQYF
NA TRBJ1-3 NA TRBV19 TGTGCCACCATGGCCCGGTGGGCTGGAAACACCATATATTTT CATMARWAGNTIYF
once TRBJ1-1 NA TRBV9 TGTGCCAGCAGCGTGGAAAGTTGGGGGACTGAAGCTTTCTTT CASSVESWGTEAFF
NA TRBJ2-5 TRBD1 TRBV7-9 TGTGCCAGCAGCTTAAGCGCAGGGGGCCAAGAGACCCAGTACTTC CASSLSAGGQETQYF
NA TRBJ2-3 NA TRBV6-5 TGTGCCAGCACCCTCGGCACAGATACGCAGTATTTT CASTLGTDTQYF
NA TRBJ1-4 TRBD1 TRBV5-1 TGCGCCAGCAGCTTCTTGCCGGGACAGGGAGGGGAAAAACTGTTTTTT CASSFLPGQGGEKLFF
NA TRBJ2-5 NA TRBV6-2/TRBV6-3 TGTGCCAGCAGTTACTCGAACAGCCTGATTCCCGGTGAGACCCAGTACTTC CASSYSNSLIPGETQYF
NA TRBJ1-5 NA TRBV6-2/TRBV6-3 TGTGCCAGCAGTCGACAGGTGCGAAATCAGCCCCAGCATTTT CASSRQVRNQPQHF